The T cell receptor beta chain described here comes from a study of breast tumors, draining lymph nodes, adjacent tissues. This clonotype was detected many times. CDR3 size: 13 residues. Germline lookup yields CDR1 KGHSH and CDR2 LQKENI. The trim removed 4 bases at V and 1 base at J, leaving 1 base unmatched. MiXCR was run by TCRdb on the multiplex PCR reads, yielding one entry per CDR3 protein. The sample has about 19,000 distinct CDR3 sequences, over 40% seen once. The J gene is TRBJ2-7, the V gene TRBV18, with 7 bases aligning to TRBD2. The sequencing input was breast tumor tissue. The origin of this receptor is a female donor with breast cancer. Some clones in this sample may be carry-over from other donors' samples. The CDR3: CASSRGGSYEQYF. The CDR3 bases are TGTGCCAGCTCACGGGGAGGGTCCTACGAGCAGTACTTC.